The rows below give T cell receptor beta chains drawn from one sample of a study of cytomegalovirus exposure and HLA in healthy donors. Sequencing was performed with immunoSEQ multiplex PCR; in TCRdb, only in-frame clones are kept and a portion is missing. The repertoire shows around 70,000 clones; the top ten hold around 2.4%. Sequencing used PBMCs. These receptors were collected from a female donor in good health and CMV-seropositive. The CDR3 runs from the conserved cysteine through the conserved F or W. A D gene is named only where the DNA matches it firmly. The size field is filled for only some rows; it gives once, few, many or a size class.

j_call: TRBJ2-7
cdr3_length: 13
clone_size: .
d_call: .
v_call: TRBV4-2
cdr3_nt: TGTGCCAGCAGCCAAGATGAGGAGGGGCTTAAGTACTTC
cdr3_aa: CASSQDEEGLKYF

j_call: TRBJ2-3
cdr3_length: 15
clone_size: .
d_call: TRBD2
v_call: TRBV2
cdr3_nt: TGTGCCAGCAGGGGACTAGCGGGGGGCACAGATACGCAGTATTTT
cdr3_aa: CASRGLAGGTDTQYF

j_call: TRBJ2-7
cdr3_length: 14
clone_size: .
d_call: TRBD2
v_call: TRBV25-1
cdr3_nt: TGTGCCAGCAGCCAACCTGGACTAGTCGGCGAGCAGTACTTC
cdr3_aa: CASSQPGLVGEQYF

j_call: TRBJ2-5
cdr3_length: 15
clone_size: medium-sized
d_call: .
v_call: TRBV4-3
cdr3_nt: TGCGCCAGCAGTCAAAACTTAGGGGTTGGGGAGACCCAGTACTTC
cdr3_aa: CASSQNLGVGETQYF

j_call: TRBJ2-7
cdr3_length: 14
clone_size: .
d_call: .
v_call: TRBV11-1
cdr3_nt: TGTGCCAGCAGCTTAGCGGTGCGAGCCTACGAGCAGTACTTC
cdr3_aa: CASSLAVRAYEQYF

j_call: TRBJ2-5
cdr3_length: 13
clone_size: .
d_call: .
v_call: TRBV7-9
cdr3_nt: TGTGCCAGCAGCTTAACAGGGTACGAGACCCAGTACTTC
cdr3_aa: CASSLTGYETQYF

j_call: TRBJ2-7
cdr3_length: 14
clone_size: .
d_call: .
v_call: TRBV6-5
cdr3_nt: TGTGCCAGCAGCCCGGGACTGAACTCCTACGAGCAGTACTTC
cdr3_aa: CASSPGLNSYEQYF

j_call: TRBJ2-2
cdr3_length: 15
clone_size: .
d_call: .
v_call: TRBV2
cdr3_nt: TGTGCCAGCACCAAAGGGGGGGCCAACACCGGGGAGCTGTTTTTT
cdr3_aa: CASTKGGANTGELFF

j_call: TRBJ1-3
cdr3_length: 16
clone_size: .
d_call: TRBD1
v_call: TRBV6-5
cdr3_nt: TGTGCCAGCAGTTACTCCAGACAGGGACAAGGGTACACCATATATTTT
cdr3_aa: CASSYSRQGQGYTIYF

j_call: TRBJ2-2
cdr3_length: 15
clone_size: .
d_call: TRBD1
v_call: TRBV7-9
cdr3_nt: TGTGCCAGCAGCACGACAGGGGTGAACACCGGGGAGCTGTTTTTT
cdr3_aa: CASSTTGVNTGELFF

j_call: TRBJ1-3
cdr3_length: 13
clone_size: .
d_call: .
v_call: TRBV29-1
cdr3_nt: TGCAGCGTTGCTCTGAGCTCTGGAAACACCATATATTTT
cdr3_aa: CSVALSSGNTIYF

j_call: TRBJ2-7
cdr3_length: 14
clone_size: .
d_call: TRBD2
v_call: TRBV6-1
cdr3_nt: TGTGCCAGCAAGGGGACTAGCGGGAGTTACGAGCAGTACTTC
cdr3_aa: CASKGTSGSYEQYF

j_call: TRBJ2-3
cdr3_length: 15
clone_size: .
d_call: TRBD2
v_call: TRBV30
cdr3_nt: TGTGCCTGGAGACCCGGACTAGCGGGCACAGATACGCAGTATTTT
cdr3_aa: CAWRPGLAGTDTQYF

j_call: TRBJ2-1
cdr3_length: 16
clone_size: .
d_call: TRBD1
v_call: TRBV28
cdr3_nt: TGTGCCAGCAGTTCTATTGAGACAGGGGTTGACAATGAGCAGTTCTTC
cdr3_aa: CASSSIETGVDNEQFF

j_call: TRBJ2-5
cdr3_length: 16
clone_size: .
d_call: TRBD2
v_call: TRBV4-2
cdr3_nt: TGTGCCAGCAGCCAACTGACTAGCGGGGGTTCAGAGACCCAGTACTTC
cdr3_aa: CASSQLTSGGSETQYF

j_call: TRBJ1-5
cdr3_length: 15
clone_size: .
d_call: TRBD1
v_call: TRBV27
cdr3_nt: TGTGCCAGCAGTTTGGACAGGGGAAGCAATCAGCCCCAGCATTTT
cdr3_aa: CASSLDRGSNQPQHF

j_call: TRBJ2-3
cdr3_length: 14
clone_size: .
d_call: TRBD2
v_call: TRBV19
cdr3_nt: TGTGCCAGTAGTATTGGGGGAGCGGGGGGCCGAAAGTATTTT
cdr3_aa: CASSIGGAGGRKYF

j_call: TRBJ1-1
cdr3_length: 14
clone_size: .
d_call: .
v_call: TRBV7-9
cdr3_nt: TGTGCCAGCAGCTTAGCGTCGGAGAACACTGAAGATTTCTTT
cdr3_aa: CASSLASENTEDFF

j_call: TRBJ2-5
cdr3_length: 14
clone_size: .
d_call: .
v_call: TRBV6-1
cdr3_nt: TGTGCCAGCAGACAGGGAGAAGACCAAGAGACCCAGTACTTC
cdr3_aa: CASRQGEDQETQYF

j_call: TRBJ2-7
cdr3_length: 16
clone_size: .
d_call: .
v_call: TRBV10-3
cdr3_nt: TGTGCCATCAGTGACCCAGGGATAATTGGCTCCTACGAGCAGTACTTC
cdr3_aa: CAISDPGIIGSYEQYF

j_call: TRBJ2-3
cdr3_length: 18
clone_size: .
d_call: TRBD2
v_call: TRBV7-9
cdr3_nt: TGTGCCAGCAGCTTAATAGCGGGGGGGCCCACTAGCACAGATACGCAGTATTTT
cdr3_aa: CASSLIAGGPTSTDTQYF

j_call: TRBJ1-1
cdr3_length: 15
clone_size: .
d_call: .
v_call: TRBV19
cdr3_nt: TGTGCCAGTAGTAACCCGACCGGGGTGAACACTGAAGCTTTCTTT
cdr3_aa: CASSNPTGVNTEAFF

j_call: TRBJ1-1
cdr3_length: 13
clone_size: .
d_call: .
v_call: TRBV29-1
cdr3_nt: TGCAGCGTTGGGGGCAGGATGAACACTGAAGCTTTCTTT
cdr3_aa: CSVGGRMNTEAFF

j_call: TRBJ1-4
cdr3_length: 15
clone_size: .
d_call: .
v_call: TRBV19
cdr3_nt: TGTGCCAGTAGTACCTCGACAGGATTCAATGAAAAACTGTTTTTT
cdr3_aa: CASSTSTGFNEKLFF

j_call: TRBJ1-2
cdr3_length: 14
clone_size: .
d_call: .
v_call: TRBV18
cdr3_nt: TGTGCCAGCTCACCAAAGACAGAATCCTATGGCTACACCTTC
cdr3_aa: CASSPKTESYGYTF

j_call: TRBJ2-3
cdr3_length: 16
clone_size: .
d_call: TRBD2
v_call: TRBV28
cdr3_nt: TGTGCCAGCAGTATCTTAGCGGGGGCCCGCACAGATACGCAGTATTTT
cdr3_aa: CASSILAGARTDTQYF

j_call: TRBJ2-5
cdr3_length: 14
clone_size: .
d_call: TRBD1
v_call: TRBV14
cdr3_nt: TGTGCCAGCAGCCAGGGACAGGGCCGAGAGACCCAGTACTTC
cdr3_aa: CASSQGQGRETQYF

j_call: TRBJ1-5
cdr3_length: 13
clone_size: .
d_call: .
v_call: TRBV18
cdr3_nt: TGTGCCAGCTCACCCGGACAAGTTCAGCCCCAGCATTTT
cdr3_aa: CASSPGQVQPQHF

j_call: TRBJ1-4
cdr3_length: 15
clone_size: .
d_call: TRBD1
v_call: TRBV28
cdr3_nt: TGTGCCAGCAGTCCATCGCGGGACAGGCATGAAAAACTGTTTTTT
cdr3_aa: CASSPSRDRHEKLFF

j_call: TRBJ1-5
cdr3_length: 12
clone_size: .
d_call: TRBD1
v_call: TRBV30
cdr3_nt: TGTGCCTGGAGCGCGGACAGGGAGGGTCCGCATTTT
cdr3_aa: CAWSADREGPHF

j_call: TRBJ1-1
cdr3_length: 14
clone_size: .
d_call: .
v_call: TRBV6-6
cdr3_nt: TGTGCCAGCAGTTACGTCGGGGAGAACACTGAAGCTTTCTTT
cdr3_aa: CASSYVGENTEAFF

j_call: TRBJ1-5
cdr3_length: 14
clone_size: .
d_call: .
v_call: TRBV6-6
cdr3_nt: TGTGCCAGCAGTTACTCGGCGGGCTCTCGGCCCCAGCATTTT
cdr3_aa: CASSYSAGSRPQHF

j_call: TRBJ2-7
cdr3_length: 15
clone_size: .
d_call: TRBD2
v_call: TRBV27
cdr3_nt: TGTGCCAGCAGTCGTTTAGCGGGGGGGTCCTACGAGCAGTACTTC
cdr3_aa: CASSRLAGGSYEQYF

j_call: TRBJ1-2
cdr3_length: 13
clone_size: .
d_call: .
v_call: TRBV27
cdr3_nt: TGTGCCAGCCTAGGAGCTCCCAGGGATGGCTACACCTTC
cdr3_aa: CASLGAPRDGYTF

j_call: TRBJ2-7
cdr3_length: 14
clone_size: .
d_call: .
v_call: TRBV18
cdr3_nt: TGTGCCAGCTCACCAGAGGAAGTGGCCCACGAGCAGTACTTC
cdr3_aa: CASSPEEVAHEQYF

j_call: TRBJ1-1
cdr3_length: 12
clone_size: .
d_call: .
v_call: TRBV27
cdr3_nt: TGTGCCAGCGAGGACAGGAACACTGAAGCTTTCTTT
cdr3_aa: CASEDRNTEAFF

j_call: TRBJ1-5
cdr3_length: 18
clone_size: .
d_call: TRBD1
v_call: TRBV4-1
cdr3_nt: TGCGCCAGCAGCCAAATCAGCGGGACAGGGACTAGCAATCAGCCCCAGCATTTT
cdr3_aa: CASSQISGTGTSNQPQHF

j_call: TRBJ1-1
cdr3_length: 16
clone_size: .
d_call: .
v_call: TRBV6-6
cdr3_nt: TGTGCCAGCAGTTACACACAGGGACGGCCTGGCACTGAAGCTTTCTTT
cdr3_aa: CASSYTQGRPGTEAFF

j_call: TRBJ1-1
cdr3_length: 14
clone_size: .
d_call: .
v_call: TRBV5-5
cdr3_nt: TGTGCCAGCAGCGGTGTGAGGGGGGGCACTGAAGCTTTCTTT
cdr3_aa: CASSGVRGGTEAFF

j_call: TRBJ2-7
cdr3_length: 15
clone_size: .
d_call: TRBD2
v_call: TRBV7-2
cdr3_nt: TGTGCCAGCAGCTTATTCAGCGGGAGCTCCTACGAGCAGTACTTC
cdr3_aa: CASSLFSGSSYEQYF

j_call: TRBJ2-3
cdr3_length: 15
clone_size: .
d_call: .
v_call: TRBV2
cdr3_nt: TGTGCCAGCAGTGGAGGGGGGGGTAGAACAGATACGCAGTATTTT
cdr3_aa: CASSGGGGRTDTQYF

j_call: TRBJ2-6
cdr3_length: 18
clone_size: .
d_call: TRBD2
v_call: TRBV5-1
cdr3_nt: TGCGCCAGCAGCCCCGGACTAGGAATGGTCTTCGGGGCCAACGTCCTGACTTTC
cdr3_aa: CASSPGLGMVFGANVLTF

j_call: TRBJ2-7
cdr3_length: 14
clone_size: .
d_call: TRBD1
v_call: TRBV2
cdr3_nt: TGTGCCAGCAGTGAATGGGACAGGGGTAACGAGCAGTACTTC
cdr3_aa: CASSEWDRGNEQYF

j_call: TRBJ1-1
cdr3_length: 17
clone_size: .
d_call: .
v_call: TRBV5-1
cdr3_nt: TGCGCCAGCAGCTTAGGGGGAACCGCAATAACGAACACTGAAGCTTTCTTT
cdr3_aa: CASSLGGTAITNTEAFF

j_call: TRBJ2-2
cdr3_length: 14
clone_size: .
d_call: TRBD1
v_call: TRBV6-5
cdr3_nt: TGTGCCAGCAGATTGACAGGGCTCACCGGGGAGCTGTTTTTT
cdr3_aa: CASRLTGLTGELFF

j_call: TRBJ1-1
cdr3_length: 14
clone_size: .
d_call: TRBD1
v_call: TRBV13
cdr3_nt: TGTGCCAGCAGCAACCGGGACAGGGGAACTGAAGCTTTCTTT
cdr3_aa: CASSNRDRGTEAFF

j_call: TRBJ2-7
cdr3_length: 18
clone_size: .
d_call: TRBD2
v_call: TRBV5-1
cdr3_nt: TGCGCCAGCAGCTCCCGAAGAGGACTAGCGGGAGGTGCCTACGAGCAGTACTTC
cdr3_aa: CASSSRRGLAGGAYEQYF

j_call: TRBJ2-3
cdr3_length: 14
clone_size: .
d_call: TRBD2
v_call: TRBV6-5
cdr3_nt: TGTGCCAGCAGTATAGCGGGGGGCACAGATACGCAGTATTTT
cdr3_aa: CASSIAGGTDTQYF

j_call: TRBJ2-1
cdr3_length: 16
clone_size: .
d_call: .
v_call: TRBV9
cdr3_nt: TGTGCCAGCAGCCTTTCCGGGGGGCGGTCCTACAATGAGCAGTTCTTC
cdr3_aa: CASSLSGGRSYNEQFF

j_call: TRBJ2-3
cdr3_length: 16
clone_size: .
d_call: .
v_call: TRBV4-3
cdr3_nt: TGCGCCAGCAGCCAAGGAGTTGCGGCGCCCGTAGATAAGCAGTATTTT
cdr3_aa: CASSQGVAAPVDKQYF

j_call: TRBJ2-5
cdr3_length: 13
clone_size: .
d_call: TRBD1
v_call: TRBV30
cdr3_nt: TGTGCCTGGAGTGGGGACAGCCAAGAGACCCAGTACTTC
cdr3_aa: CAWSGDSQETQYF

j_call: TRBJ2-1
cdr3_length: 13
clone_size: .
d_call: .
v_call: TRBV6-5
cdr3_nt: TGTGCCAGCAGTTACTCTAGCCGGAATGAGCAGTTCTTC
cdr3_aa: CASSYSSRNEQFF

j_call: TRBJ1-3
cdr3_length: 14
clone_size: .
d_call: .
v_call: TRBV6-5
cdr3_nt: TGTGCCAGCAGTTACGACAGTCCTGGAAACACCATATATTTT
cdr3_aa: CASSYDSPGNTIYF

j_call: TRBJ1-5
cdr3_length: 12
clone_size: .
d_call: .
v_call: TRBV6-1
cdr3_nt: TGTGCCAGCAAGCTTAGCAATCAGCCCCAGCATTTT
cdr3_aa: CASKLSNQPQHF

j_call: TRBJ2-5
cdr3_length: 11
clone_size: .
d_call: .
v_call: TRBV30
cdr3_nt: TGTGCCTGGAATCAGGGTGAGACCCAGTACTTC
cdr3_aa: CAWNQGETQYF

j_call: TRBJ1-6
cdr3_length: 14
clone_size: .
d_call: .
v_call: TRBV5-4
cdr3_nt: TGTGCCAGCAGCTTGGACAGAAATAATTCACCCCTCCACTTT
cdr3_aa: CASSLDRNNSPLHF